This T cell receptor (beta chain) was retrieved from a study of T cell changes during pregnancy in multiple sclerosis. Method: immunoSEQ multiplex PCR; TCRdb's copy keeps in-frame clones and lacks some. The repertoire holds under 75,000 clones, with approximately 95% as singletons. With 7 bases removed from V and 6 bases from J, the gap between germline ends came to 15 bases. Per germline, CDR1 MNHEY and CDR2 SMNVEV (reference sequence). The CDR3 sequence is 14 residues long. The origin of this receptor is a female donor with multiple sclerosis, enrolled in a pregnancy study. V and J are TRBV27 and TRBJ1-4, with D maybe TRBD1 (6 bases). The specimen was CD8+ T cells from peripheral blood mononuclear cells, collected in the second trimester of pregnancy. The CDR3 DNA reads TGTGCCAGCACTAAGACAGGACTCCATGAAAAACTGTTTTTT. Amino acid sequence: CASTKTGLHEKLFF.